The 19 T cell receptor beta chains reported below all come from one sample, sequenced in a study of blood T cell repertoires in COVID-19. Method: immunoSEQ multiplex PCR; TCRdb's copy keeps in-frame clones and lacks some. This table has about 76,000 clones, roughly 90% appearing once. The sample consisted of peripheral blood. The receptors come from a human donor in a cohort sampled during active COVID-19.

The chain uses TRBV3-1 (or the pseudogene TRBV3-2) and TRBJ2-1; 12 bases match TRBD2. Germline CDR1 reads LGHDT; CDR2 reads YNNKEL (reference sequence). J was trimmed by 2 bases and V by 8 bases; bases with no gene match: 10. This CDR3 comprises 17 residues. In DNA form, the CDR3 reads TGTGCCAGCGCCCCTTGGACTAGCGGGGTACCCTACAATGAGCAGTTCTTC. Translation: CASAPWTSGVPYNEQFF.

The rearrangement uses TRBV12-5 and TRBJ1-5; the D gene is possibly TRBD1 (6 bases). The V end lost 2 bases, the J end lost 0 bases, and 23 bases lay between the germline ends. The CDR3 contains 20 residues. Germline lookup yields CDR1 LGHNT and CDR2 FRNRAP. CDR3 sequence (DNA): TGTGCTAGTGGTTTGTATAGCGTGAGAGCGGACAGCCCTAGCAATCAGCCCCAGCATTTT. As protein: CASGLYSVRADSPSNQPQHF.

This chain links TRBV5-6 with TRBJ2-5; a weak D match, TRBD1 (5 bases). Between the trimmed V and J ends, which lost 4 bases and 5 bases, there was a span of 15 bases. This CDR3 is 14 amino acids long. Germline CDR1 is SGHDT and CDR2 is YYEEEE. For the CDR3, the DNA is TGTGCCAGCAGCACTAAGCACAACAGGGAGACCCAGTACTTC. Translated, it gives CASSTKHNRETQYF.

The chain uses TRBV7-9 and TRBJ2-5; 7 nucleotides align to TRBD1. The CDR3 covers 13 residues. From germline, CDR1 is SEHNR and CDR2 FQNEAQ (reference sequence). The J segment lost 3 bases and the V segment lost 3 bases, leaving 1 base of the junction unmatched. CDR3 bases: TGTGCCAGCAGCTTCGACAGGGAAGAGACCCAGTACTTC. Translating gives CASSFDREETQYF. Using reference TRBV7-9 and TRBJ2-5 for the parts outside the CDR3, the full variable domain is DTGVSQNPRHKITKRGQNVTFRCDPISEHNRLYWYRQTLGQGPEFLTYFQNEAQLEKSRLLSDRFSAERPKGSFSTLEIQRTEQGDSAMYLCASSFDREETQYFGPGTRLLVL.

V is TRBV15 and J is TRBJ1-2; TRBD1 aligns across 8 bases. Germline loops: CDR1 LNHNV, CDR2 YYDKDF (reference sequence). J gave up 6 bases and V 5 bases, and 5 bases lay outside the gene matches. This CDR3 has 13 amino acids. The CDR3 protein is CATSAGQGHGYTF. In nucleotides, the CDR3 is TGTGCCACCAGCGCTGGACAGGGCCATGGCTACACCTTC.

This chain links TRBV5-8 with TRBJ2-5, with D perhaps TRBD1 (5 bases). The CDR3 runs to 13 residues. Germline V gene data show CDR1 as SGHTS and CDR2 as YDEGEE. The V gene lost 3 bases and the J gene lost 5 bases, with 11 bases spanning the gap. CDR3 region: CASSSDIGETQYF. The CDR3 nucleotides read TGTGCCAGCAGCTCGGACATCGGGGAGACCCAGTACTTC.

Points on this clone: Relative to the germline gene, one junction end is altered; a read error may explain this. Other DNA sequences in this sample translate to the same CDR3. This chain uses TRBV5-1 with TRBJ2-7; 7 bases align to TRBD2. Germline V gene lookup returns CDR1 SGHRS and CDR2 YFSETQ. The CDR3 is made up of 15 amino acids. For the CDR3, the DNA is TGCGCCAGCAGCTCATATCGGGCGGGAGAAGTCGAGCAGTATTTC. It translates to CASSSYRAGEVEQYF.

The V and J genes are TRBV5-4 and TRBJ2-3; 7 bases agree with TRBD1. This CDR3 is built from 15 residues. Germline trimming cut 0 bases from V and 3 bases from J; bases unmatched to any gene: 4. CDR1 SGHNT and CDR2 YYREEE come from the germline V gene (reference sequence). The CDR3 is CASSLVGGATDTQYF. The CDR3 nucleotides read TGTGCCAGCAGCTTGGTAGGGGGCGCGACAGATACGCAGTATTTT.

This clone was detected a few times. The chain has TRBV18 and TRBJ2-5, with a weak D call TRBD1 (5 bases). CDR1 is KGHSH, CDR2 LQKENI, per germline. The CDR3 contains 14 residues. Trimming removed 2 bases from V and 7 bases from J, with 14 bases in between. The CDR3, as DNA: TGTGCCAGCTCACCAAGGGGAAGCTCGGGGACCCAGTACTTC. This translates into CASSPRGSSGTQYF.

This CDR3 is CASSLWGQNQETQYF. CDR3 bases: TGTGCCAGCAGCTTGTGGGGACAGAACCAAGAGACCCAGTACTTC. The chain couples TRBV7-8 to TRBJ2-5; 7 nucleotides match TRBD1. J was trimmed by 0 bases and V by 3 bases; bases with no gene match: 4. Germline V gene sequence: CDR1 SGHVS, CDR2 FQNEAQ. The CDR3 contains 15 residues. The full variable domain, completed using reference TRBV7-8 and TRBJ2-5, is GAGVSQSPRYKVAKRGQDVALRCDPISGHVSLFWYQQALGQGPEFLTYFQNEAQLDKSGLPSDRFFAERPEGSVSTLKIQRTQQEDSAVYLCASSLWGQNQETQYFGPGTRLLVL.

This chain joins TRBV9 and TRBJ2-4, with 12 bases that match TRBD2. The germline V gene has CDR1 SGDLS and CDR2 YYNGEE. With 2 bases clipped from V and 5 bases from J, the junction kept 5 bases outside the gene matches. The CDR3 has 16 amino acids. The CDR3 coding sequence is TGTGCCAGCAGCGTTCTAGCGGGGGGGCCCGAAAACATTCAGTACTTC. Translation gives CASSVLAGGPENIQYF.

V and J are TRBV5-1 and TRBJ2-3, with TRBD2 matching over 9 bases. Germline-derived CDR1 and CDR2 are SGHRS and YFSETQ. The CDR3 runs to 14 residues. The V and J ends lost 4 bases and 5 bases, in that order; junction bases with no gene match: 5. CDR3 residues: CASSGGTSLDTQYF. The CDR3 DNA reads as TGCGCCAGCAGCGGCGGGACTAGCCTAGATACGCAGTATTTT. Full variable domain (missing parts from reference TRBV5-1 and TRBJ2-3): KAGVTQTPRYLIKTRGQQVTLSCSPISGHRSVSWYQQTPGQGLQFLFEYFSETQRNKGNFPGRFSGRQFSNSRSEMNVSTLELGDSALYLCASSGGTSLDTQYFGPGTRLTVL.

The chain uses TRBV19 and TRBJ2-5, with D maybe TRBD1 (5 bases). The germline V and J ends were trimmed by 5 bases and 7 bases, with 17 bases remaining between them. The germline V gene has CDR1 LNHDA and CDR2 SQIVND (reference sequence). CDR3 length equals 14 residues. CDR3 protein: CASSPQRAQGTQYF. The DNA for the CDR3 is TGTGCCAGTAGTCCCCAAAGGGCCCAGGGGACCCAGTACTTC.

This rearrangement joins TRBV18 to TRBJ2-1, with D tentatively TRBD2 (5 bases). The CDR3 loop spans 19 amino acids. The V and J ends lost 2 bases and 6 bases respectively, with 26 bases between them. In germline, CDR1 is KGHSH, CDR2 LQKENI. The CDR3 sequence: CASSPTGPTVGLLRNEQFF. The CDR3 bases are TGTGCCAGCTCACCAACCGGCCCCACCGTCGGACTTCTACGCAATGAGCAGTTCTTC.

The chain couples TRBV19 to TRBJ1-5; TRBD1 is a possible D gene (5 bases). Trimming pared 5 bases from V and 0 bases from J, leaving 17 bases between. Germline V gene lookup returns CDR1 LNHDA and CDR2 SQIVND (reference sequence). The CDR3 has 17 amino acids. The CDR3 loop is CASSLRAGPYSNQPQHF. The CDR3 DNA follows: TGTGCCAGTAGTCTCAGGGCAGGACCCTATAGCAATCAGCCCCAGCATTTT.

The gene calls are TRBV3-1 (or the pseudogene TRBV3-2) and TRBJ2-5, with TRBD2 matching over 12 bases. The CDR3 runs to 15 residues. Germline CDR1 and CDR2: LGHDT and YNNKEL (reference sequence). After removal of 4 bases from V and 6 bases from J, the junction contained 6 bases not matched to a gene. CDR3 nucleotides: TGTGCCAGCAGCCCACTGACTAGCGGGAGAAAGACCCAGTACTTC. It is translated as CASSPLTSGRKTQYF.

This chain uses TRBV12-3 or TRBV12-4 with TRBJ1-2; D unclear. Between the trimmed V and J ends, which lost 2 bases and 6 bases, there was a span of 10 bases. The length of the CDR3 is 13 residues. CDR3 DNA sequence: TGTGCCAGCAGTTTAAAATCCGGGGATGGCTACACCTTC. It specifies CASSLKSGDGYTF.

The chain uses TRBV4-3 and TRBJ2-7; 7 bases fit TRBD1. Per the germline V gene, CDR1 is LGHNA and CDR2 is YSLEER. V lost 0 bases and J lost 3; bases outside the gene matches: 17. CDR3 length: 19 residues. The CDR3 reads CASSQDSGDGRTGLYEQYF. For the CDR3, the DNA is TGCGCCAGCAGCCAAGACAGCGGAGACGGGCGGACAGGCCTCTACGAGCAGTACTTC.

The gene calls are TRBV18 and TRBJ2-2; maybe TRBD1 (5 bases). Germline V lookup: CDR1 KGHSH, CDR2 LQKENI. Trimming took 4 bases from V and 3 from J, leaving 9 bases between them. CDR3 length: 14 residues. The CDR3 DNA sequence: TGTGCCAGCTCACGGGGCGCGGACACCGGGGAGCTGTTTTTT. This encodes CASSRGADTGELFF.